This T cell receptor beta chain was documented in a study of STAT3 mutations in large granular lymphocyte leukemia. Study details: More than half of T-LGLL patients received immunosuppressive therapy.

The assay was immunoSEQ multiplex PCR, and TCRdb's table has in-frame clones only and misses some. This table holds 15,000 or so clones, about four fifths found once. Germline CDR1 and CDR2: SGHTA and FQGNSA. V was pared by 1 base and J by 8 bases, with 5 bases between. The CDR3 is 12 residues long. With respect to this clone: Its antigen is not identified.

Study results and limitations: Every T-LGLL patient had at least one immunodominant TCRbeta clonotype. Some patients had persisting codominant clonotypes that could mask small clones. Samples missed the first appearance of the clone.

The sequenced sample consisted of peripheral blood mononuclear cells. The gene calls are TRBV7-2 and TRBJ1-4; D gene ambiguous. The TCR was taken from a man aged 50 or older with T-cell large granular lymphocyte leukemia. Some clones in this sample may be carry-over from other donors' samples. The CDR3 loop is CASSLGPEKLFF. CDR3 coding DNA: TGTGCCAGCAGCTTAGGCCCGGAAAAACTGTTTTTT.